Below are 8 T cell receptor beta chains sequenced from a single sample in a study of CD8 T cells in ankylosing spondylitis. TCRdb re-analysed the 5' RACE reads in MiXCR, keeping a single row per CDR3 protein. The repertoire consists of some 250,000 distinct CDR3 sequences, with around 9.2% occurring once and the leading ten covering approximately 7%. Sequenced input: blood, either unsorted or a sorted T cell fraction (not recorded which). The source of these receptors is a male donor with ankylosing spondylitis or in good health (not recorded which).

Many counts were recorded for this clonotype. The rearrangement uses TRBV5-6 and TRBJ2-3, with D tentatively TRBD2 (5 bases). The germline gives CDR1 SGHDT, CDR2 YYEEEE. The CDR3 totals 15 residues. Trimming left V 2 bases short and J 2 bases short, with 12 bases between. CDR3 loop: CASSFGGSHTDTQYF. CDR3 nucleotide sequence: TGTGCCAGCAGCTTTGGAGGCAGCCACACAGATACGCAGTATTTT. Full variable domain (missing parts from reference TRBV5-6 and TRBJ2-3): DAGVTQSPTHLIKTRGQQVTLRCSPKSGHDTVSWYQQALGQGPQFIFQYYEEEERQRGNFPDRFSGHQFPNYSSELNVNALLLGDSALYLCASSFGGSHTDTQYFGPGTRLTVL.

In its sample, this clonotype was seen many times. The V call is TRBV12-5, the J call TRBJ2-3; 15 positions match TRBD2. The CDR3 totals 17 residues. The trim removed 4 bases at V and 1 base at J, leaving 3 bases unmatched. The germline V gene has CDR1 LGHNT and CDR2 FRNRAP. The CDR3 protein is CASGSGLAGGRTDTQYF. The CDR3, as DNA: TGTGCTAGTGGTTCCGGACTAGCGGGGGGGCGCACAGATACGCAGTATTTT. The full variable domain, its missing parts supplied by reference TRBV12-5 and TRBJ2-3, is DARVTQTPRHKVTEMGQEVTMRCQPILGHNTVFWYRQTMMQGLELLAYFRNRAPLDDSGMPKDRFSAEMPDATLATLKIQPSEPRDSAVYFCASGSGLAGGRTDTQYFGPGTRLTVL.

The chain uses TRBV6-1 and TRBJ1-1; no clear D gene. CDR1 is MNHNS, CDR2 SASEGT, per germline. Trimming removed 1 base at V and 3 bases at J, with 12 bases between. The CDR3 covers 15 residues. The CDR3 sequence: CASSEGEGLHTEAFF. CDR3 in DNA: TGTGCCAGCAGTGAAGGGGAGGGTTTGCACACTGAAGCTTTCTTT.

This clonotype was seen a handful of times. The chain joins TRBV5-5 to TRBJ2-3; a possible D gene is TRBD1 (5 bases). Germline V gene sequence: CDR1 SGHKS, CDR2 YYEKEE (reference sequence). V was trimmed by 0 bases and J by 6 bases, leaving 5 bases between them. The CDR3 sequence is 12 residues long. DNA of the CDR3: TGTGCCAGCAGCTTGGAGGGGGATACGCAGTATTTT. As protein: CASSLEGDTQYF.

This clonotype was found a few times. This chain links TRBV30 with TRBJ1-5; 7 nucleotides match TRBD1. The germline CDR1 and CDR2 sequences are GTSNPN and SVGIG (reference sequence). The CDR3 length is 13 residues. V lost 4 bases to trimming and J lost 2 bases; unmatched junction nucleotides: 2. The CDR3 DNA sequence: TGTGCCTGGACAGGGGGGGGCAATCAGCCCCAGCATTTT. Its protein is CAWTGGGNQPQHF.

This clonotype showed up many times. The rearrangement links TRBV7-6 to TRBJ2-3, with 8 positions matching TRBD2. The CDR3 spans 17 residues. Germline V gives CDR1 SGHVS, CDR2 FNYEAQ. V dropped 2 bases and J dropped 2; count of bases not matched to a gene: 9. In nucleotides, the CDR3 is TGTGCCAGCAGCTTAAAGGCGGCGGGGGGTTTCACAGATACGCAGTATTTT. This sequence encodes CASSLKAAGGFTDTQYF.

The sample holds a few counts of this clonotype. The junction and the germline gene differ at one end; a read error may be behind it. The chain uses TRBV3-1 and TRBJ2-3, with D tentatively TRBD2 (5 bases). The CDR3 totals 18 residues. CDR1 is LGHDT and CDR2 is YNNKEL in the germline V gene (reference sequence). The CDR3 region is CATSQDIEKGLLTDTQYF. DNA of the CDR3: TGTGCCACCAGCCAAGATATCGAGAAAGGACTCCTCACAGATACGCAGTATTTT.

This clonotype was detected many times. The J gene is TRBJ1-1, the V gene TRBV6-6; no firm D call. The V and J ends lost 6 bases and 3 bases respectively, with 5 bases between them. The germline CDR1 and CDR2 sequences are MNHNY and SVGAGI (reference sequence). The CDR3 sequence is 11 residues long. The CDR3 loop reads CASRPYTEAFF. In nucleotides, the CDR3 is TGTGCCAGCAGGCCTTACACTGAAGCTTTCTTT.